This section outlines one TCR beta chain sequence together with its context. Antigen specificity is unknown. Trimming took 3 bases from V and 0 from J; bases not matched to a gene: 1. The CDR3 is 14 amino acids. From germline, CDR1 is SGDLS and CDR2 YYNGEE. These data originate in a study of radiotherapy plus CTLA-4 blockade in lung cancer. Study-level information: Objective responses were recorded in roughly 17% of patients, with disease control recorded in 25% to 40%.

Assay used: immunoSEQ multiplex PCR; TCRdb lists only in-frame clones, some missing. The sample yields about 49,000 clones, 70% to 90% seen once. Study-level points and caveats: Interferon-beta, together with early blood T cell clone dynamics, reportedly best predicted response. Radiotherapy with ipilimumab was followed by blood expansion of tumor-derived clones.

This rearrangement joins TRBV9 to TRBJ2-3; 7 nucleotides align to TRBD2. The receptor was derived from a human donor with non-small cell lung cancer whose response to radiotherapy plus ipilimumab could not be evaluated. The sequences come from peripheral blood, collected from a patient treated with radiotherapy plus ipilimumab. CDR3 sequence: CASSETSSTDTQYF. The CDR3 DNA reads as TGTGCCAGCAGCGAGACTAGCAGCACAGATACGCAGTATTTT.